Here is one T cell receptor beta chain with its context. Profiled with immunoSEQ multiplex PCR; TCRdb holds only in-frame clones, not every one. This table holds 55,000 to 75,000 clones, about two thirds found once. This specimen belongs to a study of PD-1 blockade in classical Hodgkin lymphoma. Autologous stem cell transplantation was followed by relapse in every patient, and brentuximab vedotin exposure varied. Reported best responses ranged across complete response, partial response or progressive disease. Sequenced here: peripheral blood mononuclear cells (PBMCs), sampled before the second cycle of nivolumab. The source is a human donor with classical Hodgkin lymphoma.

The CDR3 DNA reads as TGTGCCAGCACCCTCGAATACTACACCGGGGAGCTGTTTTTT. Translating gives CASTLEYYTGELFF. The chain recombines TRBV7-6 with TRBJ2-2, with D uncertain. Trimming removed 7 bases at V and 3 bases at J, with 12 bases between. This CDR3 is built from 14 residues. Per germline, CDR1 SGHVS and CDR2 FNYEAQ. Full variable domain (rest looked up from reference TRBV7-6 and TRBJ2-2): GAGVSQSPRYKVTKRGQDVALRCDPISGHVSLYWYRQALGQGPEFLTYFNYEAQQDKSGLPNDRFSAERPEGSISTLTIQRTEQRDSAMYRCASTLEYYTGELFFGEGSRLTVL.